The 17 T cell receptor beta chains presented below share a single source sample, sequenced in a study of low-dose radiotherapy and immunotherapy resistance in tumors. Documented time point: before trial treatment. TRAV- and TRBV-specific primers, spanning alpha and beta chains, primed first-strand cDNA. Amplification of TCRs used a constant-region primer and V-primer adapter for 15 to 25 PCR cycles. TCRdb processed the reads anew with MiXCR; each CDR3 protein has one entry. The repertoire holds 65,000 to 100,000 distinct CDR3 sequences, with 18% as singletons. Sequenced material: PBMCs, taken before treatment. The receptors were gathered from a male donor with prostate cancer.

The rearrangement links TRBV29-1 to TRBJ1-2, with unresolved D. This CDR3 spans 11 amino acids. Trimming removed 3 bases from V and 6 bases from J, with 8 bases in between. CDR1 SQVTM and CDR2 ANQGSEA come from the germline V gene. This CDR3 reads CSVDGMDGYTF. The CDR3 nucleotides read TGCAGCGTTGATGGGATGGATGGCTACACCTTC.

This clonotype was counted only a few times. The rearrangement joins TRBV7-9 to TRBJ1-2; 8 bases agree with TRBD1. Germline V gene data show CDR1 as SEHNR and CDR2 as FQNEAQ (reference sequence). The CDR3 covers 17 residues. V lost 3 bases, J lost 8 bases, and 17 bases stayed unmatched. The CDR3 loop is CASSFQTGATADGGYTF. CDR3 bases: TGTGCCAGCAGCTTTCAGACAGGGGCGACGGCGGATGGCGGCTACACCTTC.

This clonotype was detected a few times. The chain joins TRBV12-3 or TRBV12-4 to TRBJ1-2, with D uncertain. The CDR3 contains 12 residues. Deletions cut 6 bases from V and 6 bases from J, with 11 bases between. The CDR3 here is CASRSKSDGYTF. For the CDR3, the DNA is TGTGCCAGCAGATCCAAATCGGATGGCTACACCTTC.

With regard to this clonotype: A much larger clone is a single base away; this may be a read error. The rearrangement links TRBV3-1 to TRBJ2-1; D is undetermined. Trimming removed 6 bases at V and 7 bases at J, with 13 bases between. The CDR3 totals 13 residues. Germline lookup yields CDR1 LGHDT and CDR2 YNNKEL (reference sequence). CDR3 nucleotides: TGTGCCAGCAGTCGGACGGAGTCTAATGAGCAGTTCTTC. Protein sequence: CASSRTESNEQFF.

In its sample, this clonotype was seen many times. The rearrangement joins TRBV6-1 to TRBJ1-1; tentatively, D is TRBD1 (6 bases). CDR1 and CDR2 (germline): MNHNS, SASEGT. The CDR3 loop spans 12 amino acids. Trimming shortened V by 4 bases and J by 4 bases, and 7 bases separated the two germline ends. CDR3 sequence: CASSGGGTEAFF. Written as DNA, the CDR3 is TGTGCCAGCAGTGGAGGGGGCACTGAAGCTTTCTTT.

This clonotype was picked up many times. The genes are TRBV5-1 and TRBJ2-5, with D unresolved. CDR1 and CDR2 (germline): SGHRS, YFSETQ. V lost 4 bases to trimming and J lost 1 base, with 8 bases between them. This CDR3 has 13 amino acids. The CDR3 is CASSPRRQETQYF. The CDR3 nucleotides read TGCGCCAGCAGCCCACGCCGCCAAGAGACCCAGTACTTC.

This clonotype showed up many times. In DNA, the CDR3 is TGTGCCAGCAGCTTAGCTGTTAGCGGGGAACAACAAGAGACCCAGTACTTC. It translates to CASSLAVSGEQQETQYF. V gene TRBV7-8 combines with J gene TRBJ2-5; TRBD2 agrees at 8 bases. CDR1 is SGHVS, CDR2 FQNEAQ, per germline. The CDR3 consists of 17 residues. The junction had 8 bases not matched to a gene; V was cut back by 0 bases and J by 2 bases.

This clonotype occurred many times. This chain joins TRBV20-1 and TRBJ2-6; D is unclear. This CDR3 is built from 14 residues. V was pared by 6 bases and J by 3 bases, with 12 bases between. CDR1 is DFQATT, CDR2 SNEGSKA, per germline (reference sequence). Here the CDR3 reads CSARSASGANVLTF. CDR3 nucleotides: TGCAGTGCCCGGAGCGCTAGTGGGGCCAACGTCCTGACTTTC.

This clonotype was seen repeatedly, ten times or more. This chain connects TRBV6-1 to TRBJ2-5; 11 bases match TRBD2. This CDR3 spans 16 amino acids. V lost 1 base, J lost 5 bases, and 6 bases stayed unmatched. The germline CDR1 and CDR2 sequences are MNHNS and SASEGT. The CDR3 sequence is CASSEVAGGYLETQYF. DNA of the CDR3: TGTGCCAGCAGTGAAGTAGCGGGGGGGTATTTGGAGACCCAGTACTTC.

This clonotype was recorded at least ten times. The rearrangement joins TRBV2 to TRBJ2-7; 10 bases fit TRBD1. The CDR3 is 15 residues long. Germline assignment: CDR1 SNHLY and CDR2 FYNNEI. With 5 bases clipped from V and 2 bases from J, the junction kept 6 bases outside the gene matches. CDR3 residues: CASSTRQGAAYEQYF. Written as DNA, the CDR3 is TGTGCCAGCAGTACCAGACAGGGGGCGGCCTACGAGCAGTACTTC.

This clonotype was counted only a few times. The chain employs TRBV7-9 and TRBJ2-5; 8 bases map to TRBD2. This CDR3 region has 15 residues. Trimming removed 4 bases from V and 5 bases from J; junction bases left unmatched: 9. CDR1 and CDR2 from the germline V gene are SEHNR and FQNEAQ (reference sequence). CDR3 loop: CASSSSGGGRETQYF. The CDR3 bases are TGTGCCAGCAGCTCCAGCGGGGGCGGGCGGGAGACCCAGTACTTC.

This clonotype was found many times. The chain recombines TRBV20-1 with TRBJ2-7, with a possible D match to TRBD1 (6 bases). Between the trimmed V and J ends, which lost 6 bases and 3 bases, there was a span of 18 bases. Germline CDR1 is DFQATT and CDR2 is SNEGSKA (reference sequence). This CDR3 contains 14 residues. The CDR3 nucleotides read TGCAGTGCGACTATGACAGGATTGTACTACGAGCAGTACTTC. Protein sequence: CSATMTGLYYEQYF.

This clonotype has ten or more counts. The rearrangement links TRBV6-1 to TRBJ2-5; D possibly matches TRBD1 or TRBD2 (5 bases each). V was pared by 5 bases and J by 5 bases, with 12 bases between. CDR1 and CDR2 (germline): MNHNS, SASEGT. This CDR3 has 13 residues. CDR3: CASSTGAGETQYF. The CDR3 DNA sequence: TGTGCCAGCAGTACCGGGGCCGGGGAGACCCAGTACTTC.

This clonotype was counted ten times or more. V and J are TRBV7-2 and TRBJ1-1; D not certain. This CDR3 is 11 amino acids long. Germline lookup yields CDR1 SGHTA and CDR2 FQGNSA. With 5 bases removed from V and 3 bases from J, the gap between germline ends came to 4 bases. CDR3: CASSRYTEAFF. Written as DNA, the CDR3 is TGTGCCAGCAGCCGATACACTGAAGCTTTCTTT. Based on the CDR3 plus reference TRBV7-2 and TRBJ1-1, the full variable domain is GAGVSQSPSNKVTEKGKDVELRCDPISGHTALYWYRQSLGQGLEFLIYFQGNSAPDKSGLPSDRFSAERTGGSVSTLTIQRTQQEDSAVYLCASSRYTEAFFGQGTRLTVV.

Many counts were recorded for this clonotype. The chain is built from TRBV12-3 or TRBV12-4 and TRBJ2-3; the D gene is possibly TRBD1 (5 bases). This CDR3 contains 12 residues. V was shortened by 8 bases and J by 3 bases, with 9 bases between the two germline ends. The CDR3 region is CASGAGTDTQYF. The CDR3 DNA is TGTGCCAGCGGGGCAGGGACAGATACGCAGTATTTT.

This clonotype was found many times. The genes are TRBV7-8 and TRBJ2-5, with a weak D call TRBD2 (6 bases). This CDR3 is 15 amino acids long. The germline CDR1 and CDR2 sequences are SGHVS and FQNEAQ. Trimming took 7 bases from V and 5 from J, leaving 20 bases between them. The CDR3 sequence: CASTEAPGRRETQYF. DNA of the CDR3: TGTGCCAGCACCGAGGCCCCGGGGAGGCGGGAGACCCAGTACTTC.

This clonotype was counted ten times or more. The chain joins TRBV18 to TRBJ2-5; 9 nucleotides line up with TRBD2. V lost 3 bases to trimming and J lost 5 bases; unmatched junction nucleotides: 7. Germline assignment: CDR1 KGHSH and CDR2 LQKENI. CDR3 length: 15 residues. The CDR3, as DNA: TGTGCCAGCTCACCCTCAAGCGGGGGGAAGGAGACCCAGTACTTC. Translated, it gives CASSPSSGGKETQYF.